The rows below give T cell receptor beta chains drawn from one sample of a study of T cells and Merkel cell carcinoma outcomes. The method was immunoSEQ multiplex PCR; TCRdb's version includes in-frame clones alone and lacks a portion of them. The sample contains 8,000 to 9,500 clones, approximately 81% of which appear only once. Sample: tumor tissue from Merkel cell carcinoma. The receptors were sampled from a human donor with Merkel cell carcinoma. The CDR3 runs from the conserved cysteine through the conserved F or W. The D gene is left open where the match is weak. Size is omitted from some rows. Given values are once, few, many or a class for expanded clones.

V,D,size,J,DNA,CDR3
TRBV6-6,-,-,TRBJ2-7,TGTGCCAGCAGCTCACCCCGGGACCTGAACTCCTACGAGCAGTACTTC,CASSSPRDLNSYEQYF
TRBV5-1,-,-,TRBJ2-2,TGCGCCAGCAGCTTGAGCGGAAACACCGGGGAGCTGTTTTTT,CASSLSGNTGELFF
TRBV6-5,TRBD2,-,TRBJ2-3,TGTGCCAGCACCTCGCTCCGGGGGGGCCACGATACGCAGTATTTT,CASTSLRGGHDTQYF
TRBV7-2,-,-,TRBJ1-1,TGTGCCAGCAGCCCCTCTCCCGGGTACACTGAAGCTTTCTTT,CASSPSPGYTEAFF
TRBV2,-,-,TRBJ1-2,TGTGCCAGCAACGCCTGGGGAGACCCCGCGCGCTACACCTTC,CASNAWGDPARYTF
TRBV2,-,-,TRBJ1-5,TGTGCCAGCAGTGAACAGGCTCGCCAGCCCCAGCATTTT,CASSEQARQPQHF
TRBV6-5,TRBD1,-,TRBJ1-6,TGTGCCAGCAGCCGCGACAGGGGAGGTTCACCCCTCCACTTT,CASSRDRGGSPLHF
TRBV6-6,-,-,TRBJ1-2,TGTGCCAGCAGTTACTCGAAGGTGTATGGCTACACCTTC,CASSYSKVYGYTF
TRBV7-8,-,few,TRBJ1-1,TGTGCCAGCAGCTTAGCTGGGCTCAACACTGAAGCTTTCTTT,CASSLAGLNTEAFF
TRBV6-1,TRBD1,-,TRBJ2-7,TGTGCCAGCAGTGAAGCACCTGACAGGGTCAATCCATACGAGCAGTACTTC,CASSEAPDRVNPYEQYF
TRBV15,-,-,TRBJ2-3,TGTGCCACCAGCAGATCGGGGACTCCCACAGATACGCAGTATTTT,CATSRSGTPTDTQYF
TRBV29-1,-,-,TRBJ1-2,TGCAGCGTTGAGGACAGCAACTATGGCTACACCTTC,CSVEDSNYGYTF
TRBV11-2,-,-,TRBJ1-2,TGTGCCAGCAGCTTAGAGTCTGGTAGGGCTGGCTACACCTTC,CASSLESGRAGYTF
TRBV28,-,once,TRBJ2-3,TGTGCCAGCAGAGTAGGTGGCTCCACAGATACGCAGTATTTT,CASRVGGSTDTQYF
TRBV18,TRBD1,-,TRBJ2-5,TGTGCCAGCTCACGAGGACAGGGGAGAGAGACCCAGTACTTC,CASSRGQGRETQYF
TRBV2,TRBD1,-,TRBJ1-5,TGTGCCAGCAGTGATTTCGACAGGGGGGCTCAGCCCCAGCATTTT,CASSDFDRGAQPQHF
TRBV9,-,-,TRBJ1-1,TGTGCCAGCAGCGTAGATCACCTGAACACTGAAGCTTTCTTT,CASSVDHLNTEAFF
TRBV18,-,-,TRBJ2-5,TGTGCCAGCTCCCTACAAGAGACCCAGTACTTC,CASSLQETQYF
TRBV10-3,-,-,TRBJ2-1,TGTGCCATCAGTTCTGCCGTCGCCCTGTTCTACAATGAGCAGTTCTTC,CAISSAVALFYNEQFF
TRBV5-8,-,-,TRBJ2-2,TGTGCCAGCAGCTTGGTGAACACCGGGGAGCTGTTTTTT,CASSLVNTGELFF
TRBV7-9,-,-,TRBJ1-2,TGTGCCAGCAGCTTAGCGGGCGGTGACTATGGCTACACCTTC,CASSLAGGDYGYTF
TRBV6-5,-,-,TRBJ1-4,TGTGCCAGCGGTGCTACTGAAAAACTGTTTTTT,CASGATEKLFF
TRBV5-1,TRBD1,-,TRBJ2-3,TGCGCCAGCACGTCGACAGGGGCGAGCACAGATACGCAGTATTTT,CASTSTGASTDTQYF
TRBV5-1,-,-,TRBJ2-5,TGCGCCAGCAGCTCGCAGGGGGAGACCCAGTACTTC,CASSSQGETQYF
TRBV9,-,-,TRBJ1-2,TGTGCCAGCAGCACACGGGGGGGGGCTGGCTACACCTTC,CASSTRGGAGYTF
TRBV4-2,-,-,TRBJ1-1,TGTGCCAGCAGCCAAGGGGGCATTAACACTGAAGCTTTCTTT,CASSQGGINTEAFF
TRBV28,TRBD1,-,TRBJ1-1,TGTGCCAGCAGTCGACAGGGATACACTGAAGCTTTCTTT,CASSRQGYTEAFF
TRBV28,TRBD1,-,TRBJ1-6,TGTGCCAGCATAGACAGGGGTAATTCACCCCTCCACTTT,CASIDRGNSPLHF
TRBV4-2,-,-,TRBJ1-4,TGTGCCAGCAGCCTCAAGACGGGCCCATCCCAGGCAACTAATGAAAAACTGTTTTTT,CASSLKTGPSQATNEKLFF
TRBV7-7,-,-,TRBJ2-5,TGTGCTAGCAGCTTAGGCGCGGGAAGGGAGACCCAGTACTTC,CASSLGAGRETQYF
TRBV6-1,-,-,TRBJ1-6,TGTGCCAGCAGTGCCAGGGGTTGGAATTCACCCCTCCACTTT,CASSARGWNSPLHF
TRBV6-1,-,-,TRBJ1-5,TGTGCCAGCAGTGATTCGGGCGGTGGTCAGCCCCAGCATTTT,CASSDSGGGQPQHF
TRBV5-1,-,-,TRBJ1-3,TGCGCCAGCAGCTTGGCGGGGACTGGAAACACCATATATTTT,CASSLAGTGNTIYF
TRBV25-1,TRBD1,-,TRBJ2-1,TGTGCCAGCAGCCTATTGAGGGACAGCTACAATGAGCAGTTCTTC,CASSLLRDSYNEQFF
TRBV7-9,-,-,TRBJ2-1,TGTGCCAGCAGCTTAGTTTCTGAGCAGTTCTTC,CASSLVSEQFF
TRBV2,TRBD1,once,TRBJ2-3,TGTGCCAGCCAAGACAGGGGGCGAAGCACAGATACGCAGTATTTT,CASQDRGRSTDTQYF
TRBV5-1,TRBD2,-,TRBJ2-1,TGCGCCAGCAGCTCAGCGGGAACAACCTACAATAAGCAGTTCTTC,CASSSAGTTYNKQFF
TRBV5-1,TRBD1,-,TRBJ1-2,TGCGCCAGCAGCCCAACCCTAGGACAGGACAACTATGGCTACACCTTC,CASSPTLGQDNYGYTF
TRBV5-1,TRBD1,-,TRBJ2-7,TGCGCCAGCAGCCTCCCCCGGACAGGGAGCTCCTACGAGCAGTACTTC,CASSLPRTGSSYEQYF
TRBV10-2,-,-,TRBJ2-7,TGCGCCAGCAGCCCAGGGGTCCAGTTTAGCGAGCAGTACTTC,CASSPGVQFSEQYF
TRBV6-5,TRBD1,-,TRBJ2-7,TGTGCCAGCAGGACGGGACAGGTTCCTGGCGAGCAGTACTTC,CASRTGQVPGEQYF
TRBV5-1,-,once,TRBJ2-5,TGCGCCAGCAGCTTGAGCGGGACACGAGAAGAGACCCAGTACTTC,CASSLSGTREETQYF
TRBV18,-,-,TRBJ1-1,TGTGCCAGCTCACCCTCCAGGGATCTTGAAGCTTTCTTT,CASSPSRDLEAFF
TRBV4-1,TRBD1,once,TRBJ1-5,TGCGCCAGCAGCCAGGCCGGGACAGATTATAGCAATCAGCCCCAGCATTTT,CASSQAGTDYSNQPQHF
TRBV12-5,-,-,TRBJ1-5,TGTGCTAGTGGTTTGGTGGGGGGGTATCGTCAGCCCCAGCATTTT,CASGLVGGYRQPQHF
TRBV12-5,TRBD1,-,TRBJ2-1,TGTGCTAGTGGTGCTGGGGACAGTGTCTACAATGAGCAGTTCTTC,CASGAGDSVYNEQFF
TRBV6-5,-,-,TRBJ2-5,TGTGCCAGCAGTTACCCCCCGGGGGAGACCCAGTACTTC,CASSYPPGETQYF
TRBV6-5,-,-,TRBJ2-2,TGTGCCAGCAGTTACGTTCGGAACACCGGGGAGCTGTTTTTT,CASSYVRNTGELFF
TRBV7-2,-,-,TRBJ1-1,TGTGCCAGCAGCCCGGGAGTAGGAGCTTTCTTT,CASSPGVGAFF
TRBV6-1,TRBD1,-,TRBJ1-5,TGTGCCAGCAGTGCGGGGACAGGGAGCAATCAGCCCCAGCATTTT,CASSAGTGSNQPQHF
TRBV28,-,-,TRBJ2-7,TGTGCCAGCAGTTTCGGGGTCCTCTCCTACGAGCAGTACTTC,CASSFGVLSYEQYF
TRBV18,-,-,TRBJ1-2,TGTGCCAGCTCCCTACGGGGTTTCGGCTATGGCTACACCTTC,CASSLRGFGYGYTF
TRBV4-1,TRBD2,few,TRBJ2-3,TGCGCCAGCAGCCAAGGGGGAGGGGCAGATACGCAGTATTTT,CASSQGGGADTQYF
TRBV20-1,-,few,TRBJ1-5,TGCAGTGCTAGTTTCGGGGATGCCCAGCATTTT,CSASFGDAQHF
TRBV18,-,-,TRBJ2-2,TGTGCCAGCTCACCCCCGGACAAAGTGAACACCGGGGAGCTGTTTTTT,CASSPPDKVNTGELFF
TRBV9,TRBD1,-,TRBJ2-3,TGTGCCAGCAGCCCCCGACAGGGTCGGTCCGCAGATACGCAGTATTTT,CASSPRQGRSADTQYF
TRBV7-2,TRBD1,-,TRBJ2-7,TGTGCCAGCAGCCAACAGGGGAGCCTCTCCTACGAGCAGTACTTC,CASSQQGSLSYEQYF
TRBV5-5,-,-,TRBJ1-2,TGTGCCAGCAGCCTCTCCGGGACAAACTATGGCTACACCTTC,CASSLSGTNYGYTF
TRBV6-5,TRBD2,few,TRBJ2-4,TGTGCCAGCAGCCAATTGGCGGGGGGCCCAGGGTACTTC,CASSQLAGGPGYF
TRBV6-1,-,-,TRBJ2-7,TGTGCCAGCAGTGATTTGGGCAGGGACTACGAGCAGTACTTC,CASSDLGRDYEQYF